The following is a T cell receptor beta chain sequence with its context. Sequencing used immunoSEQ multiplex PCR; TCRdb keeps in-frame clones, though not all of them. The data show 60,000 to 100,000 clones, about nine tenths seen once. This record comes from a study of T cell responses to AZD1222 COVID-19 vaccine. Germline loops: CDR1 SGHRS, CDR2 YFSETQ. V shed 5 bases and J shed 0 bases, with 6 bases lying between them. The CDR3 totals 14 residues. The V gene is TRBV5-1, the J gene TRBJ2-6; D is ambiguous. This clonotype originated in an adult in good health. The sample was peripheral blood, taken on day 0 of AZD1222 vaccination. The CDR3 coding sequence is TGCGCCAGCAGGTCGCACTCTGGGGCCAACGTCCTGACTTTC. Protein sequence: CASRSHSGANVLTF.